This is a list of T cell receptor beta chains from one sample in a study of blood T cell repertoires in COVID-19. Measured with immunoSEQ multiplex PCR; TCRdb has only the in-frame clones, and not every one. The table has under 90,000 clones, roughly 87% seen once. Material: peripheral blood. These receptors were obtained from a woman between 50 and 59 years old with COVID-19, enrolled during active disease. Each CDR3 is given with its conserved first and last residue. The order of the fields is J gene, D gene, V gene, CDR3 length, clone size, CDR3 protein, CDR3 DNA. A D gene is named only where the DNA matches it firmly. Size tells how often a clone was seen (once, few, many) or the class of an expanded clone, and some rows leave it out.

TRBJ2-7 NA TRBV5-4 15 NA CASSSTGTELNEQYF TGTGCCAGCAGCTCGACCGGCACGGAGCTCAACGAGCAGTACTTC
TRBJ2-1 NA TRBV6-2/TRBV6-3 14 NA CASSYIRAYNEQFF TGTGCCAGCAGTTACATCAGGGCCTACAATGAGCAGTTCTTC
TRBJ2-1 TRBD2 TRBV29-1 15 NA CSVEDRAGGRFGQFF TGCAGCGTTGAAGACCGAGCGGGAGGGAGGTTCGGGCAGTTCTTC
TRBJ2-2 TRBD2 TRBV11-3 16 NA CASSETSGSWGGELFF TGTGCCAGCAGCGAAACTAGCGGGAGCTGGGGCGGGGAGCTGTTTTTT
TRBJ2-7 TRBD2 TRBV5-1 16 NA CASSMGTSGSWGEQYF TGCGCCAGCAGCATGGGGACTAGCGGGAGTTGGGGAGAGCAGTACTTC
TRBJ1-1 TRBD1 TRBV28 17 NA CASRTGTELALNTEAFF TGTGCCAGCAGAACTGGGACAGAGCTTGCGCTGAACACTGAAGCTTTCTTT
TRBJ1-2 TRBD1 TRBV28 12 NA CASSRTGSGYTF TGTGCCAGCAGTCGGACAGGCAGCGGCTACACCTTC
TRBJ2-2 TRBD1 TRBV5-4 17 NA CASSWGGQGPNTGELFF TGTGCCAGCAGCTGGGGGGGACAGGGGCCAAACACCGGGGAGCTGTTTTTT
TRBJ2-2 TRBD2 TRBV30 14 NA CAWTRAGVAGELFF TGTGCCTGGACCCGAGCGGGAGTGGCCGGGGAGCTGTTTTTT
TRBJ2-1 NA TRBV21-1 13 NA CASSNWPRDSQFF TGTGCCAGCAGCAATTGGCCCCGGGACTCGCAGTTCTTC
TRBJ1-6 NA TRBV10-3 14 NA CAIRSGTSQSPLHF TGTGCCATCAGATCCGGGACATCTCAATCACCCCTCCACTTT
TRBJ2-2 NA TRBV19 14 NA CASSISRNTGELFF TGTGCCAGTAGTATAAGCCGGAACACCGGGGAGCTGTTTTTT
TRBJ2-1 NA TRBV2 13 NA CASSGLVGNEQFF TGTGCCAGCAGTGGACTAGTAGGGAATGAGCAGTTCTTC
TRBJ2-3 TRBD1 TRBV7-8 15 NA CASSLRTGGGDTQYF TGTGCCAGCAGCCTAAGGACAGGGGGAGGAGATACGCAGTATTTT
TRBJ1-5 NA TRBV6-1 14 NA CASSEATGFQPQHF TGTGCCAGCAGTGAAGCAACCGGGTTTCAGCCCCAGCATTTT
TRBJ1-1 NA TRBV4-2 14 NA CASSQDAGGTEAFF TGTGCCAGCAGCCAAGATGCCGGGGGCACTGAAGCTTTCTTT
TRBJ2-3 TRBD2 TRBV29-1 15 NA CSSSPLRGSKYTQYF TGCAGCTCCTCACCCCTTCGCGGGAGTAAATATACGCAGTATTTT
TRBJ2-1 NA TRBV5-4 12 NA CASSLPHYEQFF TGTGCCAGCAGCTTGCCCCATTATGAGCAGTTCTTC
TRBJ1-1 TRBD1 TRBV6-4 12 NA CASKGRGREAFF TGTGCCAGCAAAGGCAGGGGGCGTGAAGCTTTCTTT
TRBJ2-5 NA TRBV5-4 14 few CASSFRRDPWSQYF TGTGCCAGCAGCTTCAGGCGGGACCCGTGGTCCCAGTACTTC
TRBJ2-5 TRBD2 TRBV5-1 14 NA CASSRGTIQETQYF TGCGCCAGCAGCCGCGGGACTATCCAAGAGACCCAGTACTTC
TRBJ1-1 TRBD1 TRBV19 16 NA CASTLRDRVWNTEAFF TGTGCCAGTACCCTCCGGGACAGGGTTTGGAACACTGAAGCTTTCTTT
TRBJ2-5 NA TRBV7-2 14 NA CASSTQTVSETQYF TGTGCCAGCAGCACCCAGACAGTTTCAGAGACCCAGTACTTC
TRBJ2-1 NA TRBV27 15 few CASSLTPSSYNEQFF TGTGCCAGCAGTTTAACGCCCAGCTCCTACAATGAGCAGTTCTTC
TRBJ1-1 NA TRBV29-1 14 NA CSIRGGQTNTEAFF TGCAGCATTCGGGGTGGGCAGACGAACACTGAAGCTTTCTTT
TRBJ2-2 TRBD1 TRBV5-4 16 NA CASSSRTGWNTGELFF TGTGCCAGCAGCTCCCGGACAGGGTGGAACACCGGGGAGCTGTTTTTT
TRBJ1-6 NA TRBV12-3/TRBV12-4 12 NA CASSITRAPLHF TGTGCCAGCAGTATAACTCGGGCACCCCTCCACTTT
TRBJ2-2 TRBD2 TRBV5-1 17 NA CASSPGLAGGRTGELFF TGCGCCAGCAGCCCCGGACTAGCGGGAGGACGAACCGGGGAGCTGTTTTTT
TRBJ2-7 NA TRBV5-4 14 once CASSTRTGVGEQYF TGTGCCAGCAGCACCAGAACGGGAGTGGGCGAGCAGTACTTC
TRBJ2-1 NA TRBV19 13 NA CASSTSTGDEQFF TGTGCCAGTAGTACTAGCACGGGAGATGAGCAGTTCTTC
TRBJ2-7 TRBD2 TRBV29-1 15 few CSVTAPAGGLEWQYF TGCAGCGTTACCGCCCCGGCGGGGGGCTTAGAGTGGCAGTACTTC
TRBJ2-1 NA TRBV19 14 NA CASSIAGVGNEQFF TGTGCCAGTAGTATAGCGGGAGTGGGCAATGAGCAGTTCTTC